This entry describes one T cell receptor (beta chain). Its antigen is not identified. The identical CDR3 is also encoded by other nucleotide sequences in the sample. V dropped 6 bases and J dropped 1 base, with 9 bases sitting between them. Germline V gene sequence: CDR1 KGHSH, CDR2 LQKENI. The CDR3 extends over 13 amino acids. This specimen comes from a study of Ad26.COV2.S vaccination and SARS-CoV-2 variants. Overall study: Ad26.COV2.S, an intramuscular injection, was given once or twice 56 days apart.

Regarding treatment: roughly 20 received Ad26.COV2.S at low or high dose, single or two shots; roughly five received placebo; per-sample allocation not given. Sample collection was performed on day 63 after the first vaccine or placebo injection. The study's findings and limits: The TCR-based breadth and depth measures might underestimate overall T cell responses. Higher spike-specific TCR breadth was found in vaccine recipients than in placebo recipients.

Produced via immunoSEQ multiplex PCR; TCRdb's table is partial and in-frame only. The table shows about 350,000 clones, with around 89% occurring only once. This chain connects TRBV18 to TRBJ1-1, with D unclear. This TCR was recovered from a person aged 18-65 years who received the Ad26.COV2.S COVID-19 vaccine or a placebo. The source material was peripheral blood, sampled in a trial of Ad26.COV2.S vaccine versus placebo. Here the CDR3 reads CASSRTGNTEAFF. The CDR3 DNA follows: TGTGCCAGCTCCCGGACCGGGAACACTGAAGCTTTCTTT.